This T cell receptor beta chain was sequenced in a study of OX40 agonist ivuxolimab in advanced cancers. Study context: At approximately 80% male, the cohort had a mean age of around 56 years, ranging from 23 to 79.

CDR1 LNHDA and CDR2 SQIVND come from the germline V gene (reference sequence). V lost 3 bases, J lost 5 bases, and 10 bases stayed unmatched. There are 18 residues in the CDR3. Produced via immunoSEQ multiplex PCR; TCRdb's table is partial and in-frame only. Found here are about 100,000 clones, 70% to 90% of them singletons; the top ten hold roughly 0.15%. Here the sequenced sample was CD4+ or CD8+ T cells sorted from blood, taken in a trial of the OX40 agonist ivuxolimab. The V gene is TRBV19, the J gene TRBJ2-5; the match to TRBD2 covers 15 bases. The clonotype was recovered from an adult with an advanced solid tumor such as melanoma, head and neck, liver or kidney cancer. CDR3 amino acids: CASSISGTSGRLGETQYF. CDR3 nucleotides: TGTGCCAGTAGTATCTCCGGGACTAGCGGGAGGTTAGGGGAGACCCAGTACTTC. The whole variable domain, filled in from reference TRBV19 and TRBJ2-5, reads DGGITQSPKYLFRKEGQNVTLSCEQNLNHDAMYWYRQDPGQGLRLIYYSQIVNDFQKGDIAEGYSVSREKKESFPLTVTSAQKNPTAFYLCASSISGTSGRLGETQYFGPGTRLLVL.